This TCR beta chain was captured by sequencing in a study of shared clonotypes between healthy human individuals. Some clones are missing from TCRdb's copy, which holds only in-frame ones; the method was immunoSEQ multiplex PCR. The sample holds 630,000 or so clones, roughly 98% seen once. Naive CD8 cells lacked CD45RO and underwent positive selection for CCR7, leaving out terminally differentiated effector memory CD45RA+ cells. This CDR3 contains 15 residues. V gave up 3 bases and J gave up 2 bases; unmatched junction bases: 3. Per the germline V gene, CDR1 is SGHTA and CDR2 is FQGNSA. This clonotype was obtained from a man aged 25-45 years in good health. The chain recombines TRBV7-2 with TRBJ2-3; 9 nucleotides align to TRBD2. The source material was naive CD8+ T cells sorted from blood. CDR3 coding DNA: TGTGCCAGCAGCTTGACTAGCGGATACACAGATACGCAGTATTTT. Translation: CASSLTSGYTDTQYF. The full variable domain, with the rest looked up from reference TRBV7-2 and TRBJ2-3, is GAGVSQSPSNKVTEKGKDVELRCDPISGHTALYWYRQSLGQGLEFLIYFQGNSAPDKSGLPSDRFSAERTGGSVSTLTIQRTQQEDSAVYLCASSLTSGYTDTQYFGPGTRLTVL.